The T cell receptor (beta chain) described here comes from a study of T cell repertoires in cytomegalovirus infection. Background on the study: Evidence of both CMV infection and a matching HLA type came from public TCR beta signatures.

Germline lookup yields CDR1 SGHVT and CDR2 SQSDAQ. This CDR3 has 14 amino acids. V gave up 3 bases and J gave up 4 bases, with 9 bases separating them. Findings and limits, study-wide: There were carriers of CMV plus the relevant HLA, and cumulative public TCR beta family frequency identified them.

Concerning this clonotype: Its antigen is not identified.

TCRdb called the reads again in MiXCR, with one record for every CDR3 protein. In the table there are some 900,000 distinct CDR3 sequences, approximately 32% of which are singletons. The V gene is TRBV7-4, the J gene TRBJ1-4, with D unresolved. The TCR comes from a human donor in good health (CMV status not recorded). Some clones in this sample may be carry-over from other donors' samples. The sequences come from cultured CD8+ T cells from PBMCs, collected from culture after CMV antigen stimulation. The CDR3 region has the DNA TGTGCCAGCAGCTTTACGGGGAGTAATGAAAAACTGTTTTTT. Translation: CASSFTGSNEKLFF.